The sequence of this T cell receptor beta chain was determined in a study of cytomegalovirus exposure and HLA in healthy donors. It was with 60 Vbeta and 13 Jbeta primers that the PCR ran. The assay was immunoSEQ multiplex PCR, and TCRdb's table has in-frame clones only and misses some. The data contain fewer than 250,000 clones, about four fifths of them singletons. Germline CDR1 reads SGHTS; CDR2 reads YDEGEE. V lost 2 bases and J 5 bases, leaving 10 bases between the germline ends. The CDR3 loop spans 13 amino acids. The sample holds a few counts of this clone. This clonotype was obtained from a woman aged 45-59 years in good health and CMV-seropositive. This chain links TRBV5-8 with TRBJ1-2; the D is unclear. The specimen was PBMCs. CDR3 protein: CASSFGGPYGYTF. The CDR3 DNA reads as TGTGCCAGCAGCTTCGGAGGACCTTATGGCTACACCTTC.